The rows below give T cell receptor beta chains drawn from one sample of a study of cytomegalovirus exposure and HLA in healthy donors. Libraries were prepared by immunoSEQ multiplex PCR; TCRdb keeps only in-frame clonotypes and omits some of them. Of more than 140,000 clones listed, roughly four fifths are singletons. Material for sequencing was PBMCs. These receptors originate from a man aged 25 to 40 in good health and CMV-seropositive. Both conserved end residues are part of each CDR3. The D gene is left open where the match is weak. Clone size appears in some rows only: once, few, many, or a class for an expanded clone.

D	J	V	length	size	DNA	CDR3
NA	TRBJ2-2	TRBV5-4	15	NA	TGTGCCAGCAGCTTCGAGACAGCGAACACCGGGGAGCTGTTTTTT	CASSFETANTGELFF
NA	TRBJ1-5	TRBV6-5	15	NA	TGTGCCAGCAGTAGGACACGGGCAGGCAATCAGCCCCAGCATTTT	CASSRTRAGNQPQHF
NA	TRBJ2-2	TRBV7-2	17	NA	TGTGCCAGCAGCTTAGGTTTAGGACAGTCGAACACCGGGGAGCTGTTTTTT	CASSLGLGQSNTGELFF
TRBD1	TRBJ2-1	TRBV19	16	NA	TGTGCCAGTAGTCTCCGGACAGGGGGCGCGTACAATGAGCAGTTCTTC	CASSLRTGGAYNEQFF
NA	TRBJ2-2	TRBV18	14	NA	TGTGCCAGCTCACCAAACAGGGACACCGGGGAGCTGTTTTTT	CASSPNRDTGELFF
TRBD1	TRBJ1-2	TRBV28	16	NA	TGTGCCAGCAGTTCGGTAGGGACAGGGGGAGCTTATGGCTACACCTTC	CASSSVGTGGAYGYTF
NA	TRBJ1-2	TRBV10-3	14	NA	TGTGCCATCAGTCCCCCGGGGGTAGCTTCGGGCTACACCTTC	CAISPPGVASGYTF
NA	TRBJ2-3	TRBV2	14	NA	TGTGCCAGCAGCACCGCGTGGGGAGAAGATACGCAGTATTTT	CASSTAWGEDTQYF
NA	TRBJ1-2	TRBV28	16	NA	TGTGCCAGCAGCAAAGAACCGGGACTGATTTCCTATGGCTACACCTTC	CASSKEPGLISYGYTF
TRBD2	TRBJ2-5	TRBV2	15	NA	TGTGCCAGCCCGGGAGCGGGGGCCCCTCAAGAGACCCAGTACTTC	CASPGAGAPQETQYF
NA	TRBJ2-6	TRBV7-9	18	NA	TGTGCCAGCAGCTTAGTCGGGGGAAGTGCTTCTGGGGCCAACGTCCTGACTTTC	CASSLVGGSASGANVLTF
NA	TRBJ2-7	TRBV11-2	14	NA	TGTGCCAGCAGCTTAGTTGCAGGTACCTACGAGCAGTACTTC	CASSLVAGTYEQYF
NA	TRBJ2-5	TRBV11-2	13	few	TGTGCCAGCAGGTCCGGGATTCAAGAGACCCAGTACTTC	CASRSGIQETQYF
TRBD1	TRBJ2-5	TRBV7-9	16	NA	TGTGCCAGCAGCTTCACGGGACAGGGACTTCAAGAGACCCAGTACTTC	CASSFTGQGLQETQYF
NA	TRBJ1-4	TRBV9	16	few	TGTGCCAGCAGCGTAGGGAGAACAACAACTAATGAAAAACTGTTTTTT	CASSVGRTTTNEKLFF
NA	TRBJ2-1	TRBV4-3	15	NA	TGCGCCAGCAGCCAAGAGACGACAGCCTCCAATGAGCAGTTCTTC	CASSQETTASNEQFF
NA	TRBJ1-1	TRBV15	15	NA	TGTGCCACCACCAGAGGCGGGAGATTGAACACTGAAGCTTTCTTT	CATTRGGRLNTEAFF
NA	TRBJ2-3	TRBV29-1	12	NA	TGCAGCGTTGAGGCGGGCCCAGATACGCAGTATTTT	CSVEAGPDTQYF
NA	TRBJ2-7	TRBV11-2	13	few	TGTGCCAGCAGCGGGCCATCGGCTGGCGAGCAGTACTTC	CASSGPSAGEQYF
TRBD1	TRBJ2-7	TRBV5-5	14	NA	TGTGCCAGCAGCTTGGGGGACAGGGGCTACGAGCAGTACTTC	CASSLGDRGYEQYF
NA	TRBJ1-3	TRBV5-6	14	NA	TGTGCCAGCAGTTTCGAGTTGATCGAAAACACCATATATTTT	CASSFELIENTIYF
NA	TRBJ1-2	TRBV7-6	17	NA	TGTGCCAGCAGCTTAGGGTGGGGTACAGGGACTAACTATGGCTACACCTTC	CASSLGWGTGTNYGYTF
TRBD1	TRBJ2-7	TRBV5-6	15	NA	TGTGCCAGCAGCTCGCCCGGGACAGGAGGCTACGAGCAGTACTTC	CASSSPGTGGYEQYF
NA	TRBJ1-1	TRBV5-6	14	NA	TGTGCCAGCAGCTTGGTTCAGGGCAACACTGAAGCTTTCTTT	CASSLVQGNTEAFF
TRBD2	TRBJ2-7	TRBV6-6	16	few	TGTGCCAGCAGTATTCCCGGGACTAGCGGTGCCTACGAGCAGTACTTC	CASSIPGTSGAYEQYF
TRBD2	TRBJ2-7	TRBV28	15	NA	TGTGCCAGCAGAAAGACTAGCGGGAGATTCCACGAGCAGTACTTC	CASRKTSGRFHEQYF
TRBD1	TRBJ1-2	TRBV19	14	NA	TGTGCCAGTAGTTCGACAGGGCTTAACTATGGCTACACCTTC	CASSSTGLNYGYTF
NA	TRBJ2-3	TRBV9	13	NA	TGTGCCAGCAGCGTAGGACAAGCTAATACGCAGTATTTT	CASSVGQANTQYF
TRBD1	TRBJ2-1	TRBV6-1	15	once	TGTGCCAGCAGACCCGGGACAGGGGTCATCAATGAGCAGTTCTTC	CASRPGTGVINEQFF
TRBD1	TRBJ2-1	TRBV4-1	15	NA	TGCGCCAGCAGCCAACCGACAGGGTCCGACAATGAGCAGTTCTTC	CASSQPTGSDNEQFF
TRBD2	TRBJ2-3	TRBV12-5	17	NA	TGTGCTAGTGCCGCGGGACTAGCGCCTCTCGTTACTGATACGCAGTATTTT	CASAAGLAPLVTDTQYF
TRBD1	TRBJ2-7	TRBV4-3	15	NA	TGCGCCAGCAGCCAAGATATCGGACAGGGTGTTGTTCAGTACTTC	CASSQDIGQGVVQYF
NA	TRBJ2-3	TRBV10-1	16	NA	TGCGCCAGCAGTGGTAGGAGAGATTCTCGGACAGATACGCAGTATTTT	CASSGRRDSRTDTQYF
TRBD1	TRBJ2-7	TRBV28	14	NA	TGTGCCAGCAGTTTGACAGGGAGATTCTACGAGCAGTACTTC	CASSLTGRFYEQYF
TRBD2	TRBJ2-5	TRBV11-3	16	NA	TGTGCCAGCAGCTCCCGGACTAGCGGGAGTTCGGAGACCCAGTACTTC	CASSSRTSGSSETQYF
TRBD2	TRBJ2-1	TRBV5-1	19	once	TGCGCCAGCAGCTTGTTAGTCTCTTATGGCGGGAGCTCCTACAATGAGCAGTTCTTC	CASSLLVSYGGSSYNEQFF